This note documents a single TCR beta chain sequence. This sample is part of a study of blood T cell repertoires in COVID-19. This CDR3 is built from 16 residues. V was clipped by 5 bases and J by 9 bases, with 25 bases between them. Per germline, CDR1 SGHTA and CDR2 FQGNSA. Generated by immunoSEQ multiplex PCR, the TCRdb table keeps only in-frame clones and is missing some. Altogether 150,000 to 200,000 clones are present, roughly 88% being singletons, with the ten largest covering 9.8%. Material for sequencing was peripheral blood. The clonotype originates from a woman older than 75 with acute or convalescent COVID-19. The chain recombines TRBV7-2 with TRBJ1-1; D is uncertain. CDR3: CASSPHSSIGSIQAFF. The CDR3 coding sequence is TGTGCCAGCAGCCCCCACTCCTCCATCGGGTCCATTCAAGCTTTCTTT.